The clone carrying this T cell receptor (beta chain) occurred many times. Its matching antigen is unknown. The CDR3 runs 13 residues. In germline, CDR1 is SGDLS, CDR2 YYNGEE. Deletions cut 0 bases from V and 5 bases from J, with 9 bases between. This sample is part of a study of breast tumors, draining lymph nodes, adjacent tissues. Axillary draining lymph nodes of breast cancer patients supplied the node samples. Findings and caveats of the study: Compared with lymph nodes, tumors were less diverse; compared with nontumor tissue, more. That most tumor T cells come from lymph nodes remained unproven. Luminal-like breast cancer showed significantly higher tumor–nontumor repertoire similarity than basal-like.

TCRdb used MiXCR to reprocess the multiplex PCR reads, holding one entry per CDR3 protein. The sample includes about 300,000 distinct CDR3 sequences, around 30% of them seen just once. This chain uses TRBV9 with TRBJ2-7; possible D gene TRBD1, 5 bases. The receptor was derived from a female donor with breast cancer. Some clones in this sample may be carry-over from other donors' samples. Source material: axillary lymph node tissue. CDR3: CASSVGQFNEQYF. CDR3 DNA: TGTGCCAGCAGCGTAGGACAGTTCAACGAGCAGTACTTC. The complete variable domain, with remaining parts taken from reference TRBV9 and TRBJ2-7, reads DSGVTQTPKHLITATGQRVTLRCSPRSGDLSVYWYQQSLDQGLQFLIQYYNGEERAKGNILERFSAQQFPDLHSELNLSSLELGDSALYFCASSVGQFNEQYFGPGTRLTVT.